These 13 T cell receptor beta chains were all obtained from the same sample, sequenced in a study of blood T cells in healthy people across ages. A J-beta primer mix and a sample-barcoded 5' primer were used in a second PCR of roughly 7 to 12 cycles. TCRdb re-called the 5' RACE reads through MiXCR, storing one row per CDR3 protein. The table records some 730,000 distinct CDR3 sequences, 20% to 25% of them present only once. The sequenced sample consisted of blood. All receptors derive from a man in his 70s in good health.

This clonotype was detected only a few times. The chain couples TRBV7-9 to TRBJ2-4; the D gene could be TRBD1 or TRBD2 (5 bases each). V lost 5 bases, J lost 5 bases, and 10 bases lay in between. The CDR3 sequence is 13 residues long. Germline V gives CDR1 SEHNR, CDR2 FQNEAQ (reference sequence). The CDR3 DNA reads as TGTGCCAGCAGCGAGGGACCAGAAAACATTCAGTACTTC. This encodes CASSEGPENIQYF.

This clonotype was detected only a few times. One junction end does not reproduce the germline sequence, and a read error may be involved. V is TRBV12-3 or TRBV12-4 and J is TRBJ2-3, with 7 bases identical to TRBD2. This CDR3 comprises 15 residues. This CDR3 reads CASSLVAGVVDTQYF. CDR3 DNA sequence: TGTGCCAGCAGCTTAGTTGCGGGGGTCGTAGATACGCAGTATTTT.

In its sample, this clonotype was seen a few times. The chain is built from TRBV19 and TRBJ1-6, with 7 bases aligning to TRBD1. There are 14 residues in the CDR3. The ends lost 5 bases at V and 10 bases at J; junction bases unmatched: 8. Germline CDR1 and CDR2: LNHDA and SQIVND (reference sequence). DNA for the CDR3: TGTGCCAGTAGTCCCCAGGGGGTCGCATCACCCCTCCACTTT. Translation gives CASSPQGVASPLHF.

In this sample, this clonotype turned up a few times. The CDR3 coding sequence is TGTGCCAGCAGTGGGGTAGGCGGTGTTAGCAATCAGCCCCAGCATTTT. It yields the protein CASSGVGGVSNQPQHF. The rearrangement links TRBV6-1 to TRBJ1-5; D not resolved. There are 16 residues in the CDR3. The germline V gene encodes CDR1 MNHNS and CDR2 SASEGT. V gave up 4 bases and J gave up 0 bases, with 13 bases separating them.

This clonotype was detected a few times. V is TRBV7-7 and J is TRBJ2-1, with TRBD2 as a possible D gene (5 bases). Trimming took off 5 bases at V and 9 bases at J, with 11 bases between the two ends. The CDR3 totals 12 residues. The germline V gene has CDR1 SSHAT and CDR2 FNYEAQ (reference sequence). CDR3 nucleotides: TGTGCCAGCAGCAACACTAGTGGTGAGCAGTTCTTC. Amino acids: CASSNTSGEQFF.

This clonotype was counted a few times. V gene TRBV12-3 or TRBV12-4 combines with J gene TRBJ1-5; D is possibly TRBD1 (5 bases). The CDR3 consists of 15 residues. Between the trimmed V and J ends, which lost 3 bases and 2 bases, there was a span of 11 bases. The DNA for the CDR3 is TGTGCCAGCAGTTTGGGGGGATTCGGCAATCAGCCCCAGCATTTT. This sequence encodes CASSLGGFGNQPQHF.

This clonotype was found a few times. The chain recombines TRBV29-1 with TRBJ2-5; 9 nucleotides agree with TRBD1. The CDR3 runs to 15 residues. With 1 base clipped from V and 2 bases from J, the junction kept 5 bases outside the gene matches. The V gene's germline CDR1 is SQVTM and CDR2 ANQGSEA. The CDR3 DNA is TGCAGCGTTGAAGCGACGACAGGGGGGCAAGAGACCCAGTACTTC. Its translation is CSVEATTGGQETQYF. Looking up the rest from reference TRBV29-1 and TRBJ2-5 gives the full variable domain: SAVISQKPSRDICQRGTSLTIQCQVDSQVTMMFWYRQQPGQSLTLIATANQGSEATYESGFVIDKFPISRPNLTFSTLTVSNMSPEDSSIYLCSVEATTGGQETQYFGPGTRLLVL.

A few counts support this clonotype. The J gene is TRBJ2-5, the V gene TRBV10-3, with D possibly TRBD1 on 6 matching bases. The tail of the sequence fits TRBJ2-7 better, so the J call may be wrong. Germline loops: CDR1 ENHRY, CDR2 SYGVKD. This CDR3 has 12 residues. In DNA, the CDR3 is TGTGCCATCAGGAGGACAGCTTACGAGCAGTACTTC. Translating it yields CAIRRTAYEQYF.

The chain links TRBV7-9 to TRBJ2-7; 10 bases are a match to TRBD2. V trimming: 1 base; J trimming: 4 bases; junction bases outside the gene matches: 4. Germline values: CDR1 SEHNR, CDR2 FQNEAQ (reference sequence). The CDR3 spans 15 residues. In DNA form, the CDR3 reads TGTGCCAGCAGCTTAGACACTAGCGGGATATACGAGCAGTACGTC. Translation: CASSLDTSGIYEQYV.

This clonotype was picked up a small number of times. With a much larger clone just one base away, this may be a read error. The genes are TRBV12-3 or TRBV12-4 and TRBJ2-3, with 8 positions matching TRBD2. V lost 5 bases to trimming and J lost 10 bases; unmatched junction nucleotides: 23. The CDR3 loop spans 18 amino acids. The CDR3 bases are TGTGCCAGCAGTCCATACCCCCTGGGTAGCGGGACTGGGGATGCGCAGTATTTT. It specifies CASSPYPLGSGTGDAQYF.

The genes are TRBV7-8 and TRBJ1-3; 7 bases are shared with TRBD1. This CDR3 is built from 15 residues. Unmatched junction bases numbered 7, after V lost 4 bases and J lost 4 bases. The V gene's germline CDR1 is SGHVS and CDR2 FQNEAQ. The CDR3 protein is CASSSIGTAGNTIYF. In DNA form, the CDR3 reads TGTGCCAGCAGCTCCATCGGGACAGCAGGAAACACCATATATTTT.

The J gene is TRBJ2-3, the V gene TRBV4-1, with 10 positions matching TRBD2. Unmatched junction bases numbered 4, after V lost 0 bases and J lost 1 base. CDR1 is MGHRA, CDR2 YSYEKL, per germline. This CDR3 is built from 17 residues. The CDR3 coding sequence is TGCGCCAGCAGCCAAGAGTCGGGGACTAGCGGCACAGATACGCAGTATTTT. This translates into CASSQESGTSGTDTQYF.

The chain carries TRBV2 and TRBJ2-7; no definite D call. This CDR3 is built from 12 residues. The V gene lost 7 bases and the J gene lost 0 bases, with 7 bases spanning the gap. Germline V gene data show CDR1 as SNHLY and CDR2 as FYNNEI. Here the CDR3 reads CASIGGSYEQYF. The CDR3 nucleotides are TGTGCCAGCATTGGCGGCTCCTACGAGCAGTACTTC.